This TCR beta chain was found in a study of blood T cells in healthy people across ages. A second PCR, run for about 6 to 11 cycles, used a sample-barcoded 5' primer plus a J-beta primer mix. TCRdb recomputed calls from the 5' RACE reads with MiXCR, one row per CDR3 protein. The data show more than 650,000 distinct CDR3 sequences, roughly 50% seen once. The germline V gene has CDR1 SGHRS and CDR2 YFSETQ. Trimming shortened V by 4 bases and J by 2 bases, and 8 bases separated the two germline ends. The CDR3 has 13 residues. Input material: blood. The chain recombines TRBV5-1 with TRBJ2-3; no definite D call. The TCR comes from a man aged 80 or over in good health. The CDR3 sequence is CASSRAPTDTQYF. The CDR3 coding sequence is TGCGCCAGCAGCAGGGCTCCCACAGATACGCAGTATTTT.